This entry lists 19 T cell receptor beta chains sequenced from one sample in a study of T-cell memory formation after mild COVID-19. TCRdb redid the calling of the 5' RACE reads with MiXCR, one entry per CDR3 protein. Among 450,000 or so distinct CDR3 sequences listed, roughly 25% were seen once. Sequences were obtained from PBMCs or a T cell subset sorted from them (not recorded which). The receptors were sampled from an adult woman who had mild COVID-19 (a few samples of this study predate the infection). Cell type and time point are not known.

This CDR3 reads CASRLAESFRDEQYF. The CDR3 region has the DNA TGCGCCAGCCGTCTAGCGGAGAGCTTCAGGGACGAGCAGTACTTC. The genes are TRBV5-1 and TRBJ2-7, with 7 nucleotides matching TRBD2. Losses at the gene ends were 7 bases for V and 5 bases for J; bases not matched to a gene: 15. CDR1 SGHRS and CDR2 YFSETQ come from the germline V gene. The CDR3 has 15 amino acids.

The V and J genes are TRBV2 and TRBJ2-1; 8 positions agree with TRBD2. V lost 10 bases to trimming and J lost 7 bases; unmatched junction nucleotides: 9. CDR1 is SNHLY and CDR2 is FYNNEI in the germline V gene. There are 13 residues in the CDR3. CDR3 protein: CAITPQRGNEQFF. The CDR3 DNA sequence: TGTGCCATCACCCCCCAGCGGGGGAATGAGCAGTTCTTC.

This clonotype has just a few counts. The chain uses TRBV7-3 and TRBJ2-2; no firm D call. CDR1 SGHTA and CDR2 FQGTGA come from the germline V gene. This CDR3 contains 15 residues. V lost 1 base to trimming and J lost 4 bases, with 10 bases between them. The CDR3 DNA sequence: TGTGCCAGCAGCTTAAGGCCAGCTTTCACCGGGGAGCTGTTTTTT. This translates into CASSLRPAFTGELFF.

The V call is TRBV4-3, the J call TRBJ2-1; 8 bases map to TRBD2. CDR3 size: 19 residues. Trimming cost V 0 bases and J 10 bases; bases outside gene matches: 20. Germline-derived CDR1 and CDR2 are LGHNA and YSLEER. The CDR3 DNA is TGCGCCAGCAGCCAAGAGGCCCTCTACAGCGGGAGTAGGGATCGGGAGCAGTTCTTC. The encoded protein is CASSQEALYSGSRDREQFF.

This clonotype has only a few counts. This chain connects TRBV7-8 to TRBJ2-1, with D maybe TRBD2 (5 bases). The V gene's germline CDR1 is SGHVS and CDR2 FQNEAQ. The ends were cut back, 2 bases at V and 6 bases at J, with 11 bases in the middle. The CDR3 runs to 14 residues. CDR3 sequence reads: CASSLTGGFNEQFF. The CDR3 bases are TGTGCCAGCAGCTTAACCGGCGGGTTCAATGAGCAGTTCTTC. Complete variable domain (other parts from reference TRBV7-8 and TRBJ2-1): GAGVSQSPRYKVAKRGQDVALRCDPISGHVSLFWYQQALGQGPEFLTYFQNEAQLDKSGLPSDRFFAERPEGSVSTLKIQRTQQEDSAVYLCASSLTGGFNEQFFGPGTRLTVL.

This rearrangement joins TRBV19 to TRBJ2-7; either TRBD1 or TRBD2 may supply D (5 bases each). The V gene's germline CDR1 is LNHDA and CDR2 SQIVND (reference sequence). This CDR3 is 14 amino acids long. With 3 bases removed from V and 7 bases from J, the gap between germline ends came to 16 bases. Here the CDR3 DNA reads TGTGCCAGTAGTATGGGGACGGCCTCGTGGGAGCAGTACTTC. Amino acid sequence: CASSMGTASWEQYF.

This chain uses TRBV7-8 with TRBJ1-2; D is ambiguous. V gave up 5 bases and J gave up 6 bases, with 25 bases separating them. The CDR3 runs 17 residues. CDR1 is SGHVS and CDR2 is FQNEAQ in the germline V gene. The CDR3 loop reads CASSPSASLTWGNGYTF. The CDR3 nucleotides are TGTGCCAGCAGCCCCTCAGCCTCCCTCACATGGGGTAATGGCTACACCTTC.

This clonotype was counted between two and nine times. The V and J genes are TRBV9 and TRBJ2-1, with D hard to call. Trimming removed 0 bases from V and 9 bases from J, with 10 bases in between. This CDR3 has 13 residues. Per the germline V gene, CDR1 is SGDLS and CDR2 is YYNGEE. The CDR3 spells CASSVGGRTEQFF. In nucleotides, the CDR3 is TGTGCCAGCAGCGTAGGGGGTAGGACTGAGCAGTTCTTC. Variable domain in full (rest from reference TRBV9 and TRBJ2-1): DSGVTQTPKHLITATGQRVTLRCSPRSGDLSVYWYQQSLDQGLQFLIQYYNGEERAKGNILERFSAQQFPDLHSELNLSSLELGDSALYFCASSVGGRTEQFFGPGTRLTVL.

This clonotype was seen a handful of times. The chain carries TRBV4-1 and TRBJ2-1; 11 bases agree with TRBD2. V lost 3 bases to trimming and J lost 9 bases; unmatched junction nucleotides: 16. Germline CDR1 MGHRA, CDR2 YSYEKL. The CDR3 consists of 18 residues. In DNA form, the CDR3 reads TGCGCCAGCAGCCAGTTCTCTAGCGGGGGGCAACCCCAAGGTGAGCAGTTCTTC. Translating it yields CASSQFSSGGQPQGEQFF.

CDR3 in amino acids: CASSEGIGSSYEQYF. CDR3 nucleotide sequence: TGTGCCAGCAGTGAAGGTATAGGGAGCTCCTACGAGCAGTACTTC. The chain employs TRBV6-1 and TRBJ2-7; a weak D match, TRBD2 (5 bases). CDR1 is MNHNS, CDR2 SASEGT, per germline. The CDR3 totals 15 residues. Trimming removed 1 base at V and 0 bases at J, with 10 bases between.

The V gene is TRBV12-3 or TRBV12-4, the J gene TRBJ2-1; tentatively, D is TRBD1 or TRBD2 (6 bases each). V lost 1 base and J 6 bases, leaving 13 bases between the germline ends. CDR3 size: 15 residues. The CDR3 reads CASSLVLGGSNEQFF. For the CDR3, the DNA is TGTGCCAGCAGTTTAGTGCTAGGGGGGTCCAATGAGCAGTTCTTC.

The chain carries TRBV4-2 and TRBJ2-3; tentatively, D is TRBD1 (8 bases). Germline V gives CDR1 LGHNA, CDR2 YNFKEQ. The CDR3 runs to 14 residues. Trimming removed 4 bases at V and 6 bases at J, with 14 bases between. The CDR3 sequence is CASSLNRGGDTQYF. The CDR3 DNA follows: TGTGCCAGCAGCCTGAACAGGGGGGGGGATACGCAGTATTTT.

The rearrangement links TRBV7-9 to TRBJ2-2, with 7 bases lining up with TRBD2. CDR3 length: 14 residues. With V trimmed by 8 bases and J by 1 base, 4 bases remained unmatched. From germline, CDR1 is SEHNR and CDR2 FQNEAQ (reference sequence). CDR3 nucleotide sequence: TGTGCCAGCCGCCTAGCGGTGAACACCGGGGAGCTGTTTTTT. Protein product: CASRLAVNTGELFF. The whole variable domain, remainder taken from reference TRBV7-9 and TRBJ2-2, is DTGVSQNPRHKITKRGQNVTFRCDPISEHNRLYWYRQTLGQGPEFLTYFQNEAQLEKSRLLSDRFSAERPKGSFSTLEIQRTEQGDSAMYLCASRLAVNTGELFFGEGSRLTVL.

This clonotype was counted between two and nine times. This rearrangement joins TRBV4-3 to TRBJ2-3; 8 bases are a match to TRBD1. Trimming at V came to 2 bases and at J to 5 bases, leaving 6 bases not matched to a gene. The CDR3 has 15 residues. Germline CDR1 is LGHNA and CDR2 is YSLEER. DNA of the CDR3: TGCGCCAGCAGCCAATTGGGCAGGGGGCAAGATACGCAGTATTTT. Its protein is CASSQLGRGQDTQYF.

The CDR3 region has the DNA TGTGCCAGCAGCGTGCGGGGATACACAGATACGCAGTATTTT. This sequence encodes CASSVRGYTDTQYF. V gene TRBV9 combines with J gene TRBJ2-3; a weak D match, TRBD2 (6 bases). The CDR3 has 14 residues. V was clipped by 2 bases and J by 2 bases, with 9 bases between them. Germline-derived CDR1 and CDR2 are SGDLS and YYNGEE.

The CDR3 sequence: CASTRQGGEKLFF. The CDR3 region has the DNA TGTGCCAGCACCCGACAGGGAGGTGAAAAACTGTTTTTT. The chain links TRBV12-3 or TRBV12-4 to TRBJ1-4; TRBD1 aligns across 7 bases. V gave up 7 bases and J gave up 7 bases; unmatched junction bases: 6. CDR3 size: 13 residues.

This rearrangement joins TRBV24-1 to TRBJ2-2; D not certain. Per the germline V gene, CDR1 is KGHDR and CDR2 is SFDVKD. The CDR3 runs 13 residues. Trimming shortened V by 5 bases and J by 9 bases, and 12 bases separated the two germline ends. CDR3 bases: TGTGCCACCAGTGGGGCTGCCTATAGGGAGCTGTTTTTT. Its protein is CATSGAAYRELFF.

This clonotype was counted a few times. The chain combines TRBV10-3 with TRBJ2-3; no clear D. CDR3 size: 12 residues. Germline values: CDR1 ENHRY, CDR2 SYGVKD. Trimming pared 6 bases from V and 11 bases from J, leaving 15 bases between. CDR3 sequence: CAIRPALGLQYF. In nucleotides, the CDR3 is TGTGCCATCAGGCCCGCATTAGGGTTGCAGTATTTT.

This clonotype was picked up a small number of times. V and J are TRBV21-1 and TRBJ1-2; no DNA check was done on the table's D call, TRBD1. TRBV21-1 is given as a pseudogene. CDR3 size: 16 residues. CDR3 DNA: TGTGCCAGCAGCTCTGGTCGGGGGGGGCGTGGCTATGGCTACACCTTC. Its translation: CASSSGRGGRGYGYTF.